This record concerns one TCR beta chain sequence. Its antigen remains undetermined. Base quality data are lacking; no much larger clone is found one base away. Deep-resolution immunoSEQ TCR-beta sequencing was performed on DNA from uncultured naive and memory CD4+ T cells. Concerning the study's data processing: During preprocessing, nonproductive sequences were removed, along with CDR3s that did not begin with C, did not end with F or W, or were shorter than 7 amino acids. Cultured and uncultured naive and memory CD4+ repertoires were searched for previously identified spike- and CEF-reactive CDR3s. CDR3 homology was measured as pairwise Levenshtein distance, computed with the stringdist R package after trimming three terminal residues from each end. The table was pulled from immuneACCESS by TCRdb, which kept in-frame rearrangements only. Such tables lose some clones; where checked, under half of the loss comes from unresolved V genes, and the rest has no known cause. V and J calls and clone size are those listed in that table; D and trimming were worked out from the DNA. The sample data list about 55,000 clones, and approximately 90% of these were observed just once. Under 1.5% of the sample lies in the top ten.

The data were taken from a study of CD4 T cells in relation to SARS-CoV-2 and coronaviruses (dated by TCRdb to about 2021). For the study in its entirety: Patient-derived lymphoblastoid cell lines were used to map the HLA restriction of shared crossreactive spike epitopes. The Adaptive Biotechnologies TCR-sequencing kit was used to sequence samples from three pre-COVID donors and the naive versus memory experiments, whereas other data were Illumina-based. Memory CD4+ T cell crossreactivity between SARS-CoV-2 and common cold coronavirus spike proteins was assessed at the TCR clonotype level in the study. For other donors in the study, expansion assays were sequenced with a different, Illumina-based TCR-beta assay.

Paper-wide results and their limitations: Compared with monoreactive clones, crossreactive clones had significantly weaker SARS-CoV-2-driven expansion, a result consistent with antigenic imprinting. In 65% to 70% of donors, memory CD4+ clonotypes turned up that crossrecognized SARS-CoV-2 and at least one common cold coronavirus spike. Naive versus memory sequencing indicated that memory recall responses, rather than primary responses primed during culture, are detected by the assay. Small numbers of patients and of tested TCRs limited the study. No donor contributed both pre-pandemic and post-infection samples, which limited tracing the source of pre-existing responses. Crossreactivity analysis centred on spike protein, so crossreactivity against other viral proteins was not assessed.

CD4+ T cells from unexposed donors were collected before the COVID-19 pandemic (2011-2018). Naive and memory CD4+ T cells were separated from cryopreserved PBMCs by first enriching for CD4 and then performing EasySep naive CD4+ T cell enrichment. Leukapheresis product for the unexposed donors was purchased commercially. Ficoll-Paque PLUS gradient centrifugation was used to isolate PBMCs from leukapheresis product or whole blood. PBMCs were either cryopreserved at -140 degrees C or used fresh in the expansion assay. The QIAamp Micro DNA Kit was used to extract genomic DNA from the CD4+ T cells. The germline V gene sets CDR1 to SGDLS and CDR2 to YYNGEE. The cysteine opens and the phenylalanine closes a CDR3 of 14 amino acids. The sequence is cut down to CDR3 DNA, 42 bases in frame from base 1. V drops 0 bases and J drops 7 bases, leaving 13 bases in between.

The material sequenced was memory CD4+ T cells from PBMCs. The sample's cell subset or site label, decoded: memory (non-naive) CD4+ T cells. The chain employs TRBV9 and TRBJ1-2; the D gene cannot be resolved reliably. This TCR was recovered from a human donor in good health. CDR3 region: CASSVDTGSLGYTF. DNA sequence: TGTGCCAGCAGCGTAGATACGGGGAGCCTTGGCTACACCTTC.